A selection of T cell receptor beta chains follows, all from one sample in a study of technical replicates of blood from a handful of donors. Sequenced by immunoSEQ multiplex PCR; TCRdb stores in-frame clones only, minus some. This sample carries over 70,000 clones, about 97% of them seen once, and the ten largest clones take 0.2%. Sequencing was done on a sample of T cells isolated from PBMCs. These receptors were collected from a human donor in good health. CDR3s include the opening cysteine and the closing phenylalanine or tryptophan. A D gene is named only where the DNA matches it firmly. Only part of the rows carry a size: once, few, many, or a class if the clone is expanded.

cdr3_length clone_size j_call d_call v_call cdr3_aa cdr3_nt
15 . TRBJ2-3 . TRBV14 CASSQVGSSTDTQYF TGTGCCAGCAGCCAAGTCGGGTCTAGCACAGATACGCAGTATTTT
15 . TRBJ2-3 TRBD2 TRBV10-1 CASRRTSGDTDTQYF TGCGCCAGCAGACGCACTAGCGGAGACACGGATACGCAGTATTTT
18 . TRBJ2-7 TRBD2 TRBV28 CASSFPDGLAGDYAQQYF TGTGCCAGCAGTTTCCCCGACGGACTAGCGGGAGATTACGCGCAGCAGTACTTC
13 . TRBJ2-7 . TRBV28 CASSFPGLYEQYF TGTGCCAGCAGTTTCCCGGGACTCTACGAGCAGTACTTC
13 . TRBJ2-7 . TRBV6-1 CASSWEWVYEQYF TGTGCCAGCAGTTGGGAGTGGGTGTACGAGCAGTACTTC
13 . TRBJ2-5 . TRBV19 CASSGDITGTQYF TGTGCCAGTAGTGGGGACATCACAGGGACCCAGTACTTC
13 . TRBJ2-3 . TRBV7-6 CASSLYGTDTQYF TGTGCCAGCAGCTTATATGGCACAGATACGCAGTATTTT
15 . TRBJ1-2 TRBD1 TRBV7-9 CASSLGQGTDYGYTF TGTGCCAGCAGCTTAGGACAGGGTACCGACTATGGCTACACCTTC
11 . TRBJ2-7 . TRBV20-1 CSADTAYEQYF TGCAGTGCGGATACAGCCTACGAGCAGTACTTC
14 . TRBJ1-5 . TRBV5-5 CASSLGHINQPQHF TGTGCCAGCAGCCTCGGACACATCAATCAGCCCCAGCATTTT
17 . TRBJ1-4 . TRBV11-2 CASSPSGRFATNEKLFF TGTGCCAGCAGCCCTAGCGGCAGGTTTGCAACTAATGAAAAACTGTTTTTT
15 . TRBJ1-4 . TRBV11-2 CASSLGGALNEKLFF TGTGCCAGCAGCTTAGGTGGGGCACTCAATGAAAAACTGTTTTTT
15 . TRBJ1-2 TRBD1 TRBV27 CASSLAGQTIYGYTF TGTGCCAGCAGTTTAGCGGGACAGACAATCTATGGCTACACCTTC
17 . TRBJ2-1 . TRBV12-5 CASGSDDRSSTYNEQFF TGTGCTAGTGGTTCCGATGACAGGAGCTCTACATACAATGAGCAGTTCTTC
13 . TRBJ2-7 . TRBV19 CASRRTGPYEQYF TGTGCCAGTAGAAGAACAGGCCCCTACGAGCAGTACTTC
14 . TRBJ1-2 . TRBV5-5 CASSLRGFGDGYTF TGTGCCAGCAGCTTGAGGGGTTTTGGGGATGGCTACACCTTC
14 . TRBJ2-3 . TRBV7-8 CASSPWERIDTQYF TGTGCCAGCAGCCCCTGGGAGAGAATAGATACGCAGTATTTT
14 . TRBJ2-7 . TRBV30 CAGAWGRLTYEQYF TGTGCCGGGGCCTGGGGCAGGCTCACCTACGAGCAGTACTTC
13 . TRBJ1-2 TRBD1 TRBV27 CASSLRGNDGYTF TGTGCCAGCAGTCTCAGGGGGAATGACGGCTACACCTTC
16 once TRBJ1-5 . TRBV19 CASSEGVASANQPQHF TGTGCCAGTAGTGAGGGGGTTGCGAGCGCGAATCAGCCCCAGCATTTT
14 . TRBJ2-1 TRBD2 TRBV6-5 CASSLAGVTNEQFF TGTGCCAGCAGCCTAGCGGGGGTTACCAATGAGCAGTTCTTC
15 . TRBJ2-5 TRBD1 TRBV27 CASRPGQAIQETQYF TGTGCCAGCAGACCAGGACAGGCTATTCAAGAGACCCAGTACTTC
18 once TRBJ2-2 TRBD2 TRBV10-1 CASSELRTSGRNTGELFF TGCGCCAGCAGTGAACTTCGGACTAGCGGGAGAAACACCGGGGAGCTGTTTTTT
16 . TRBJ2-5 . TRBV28 CASSSPGGPYQETQYF TGTGCCAGCAGTTCCCCGGGGGGCCCGTACCAAGAGACCCAGTACTTC
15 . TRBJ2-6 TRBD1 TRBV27 CASSDRVAGANVLTF TGTGCCAGCAGCGACAGGGTCGCTGGGGCCAACGTCCTGACTTTC
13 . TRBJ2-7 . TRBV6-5 CASSYQGGYEQYF TGTGCCAGCAGTTATCAGGGGGGCTACGAGCAGTACTTC
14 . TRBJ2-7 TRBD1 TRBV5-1 CASKPGQGIYEQYF TGCGCCAGCAAACCGGGACAGGGGATCTACGAGCAGTACTTC
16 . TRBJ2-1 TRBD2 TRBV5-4 CASSLDPSGTYNEQFF TGTGCCAGCAGCTTGGACCCTAGCGGCACCTACAATGAGCAGTTCTTC
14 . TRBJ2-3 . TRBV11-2 CASSLGTSTDTQYF TGTGCCAGCAGCTTAGGGACTAGCACAGATACGCAGTATTTT
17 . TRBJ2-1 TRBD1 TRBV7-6 CASSSTPGQGLSNEQFF TGTGCCAGCAGCTCGACCCCCGGACAGGGCTTGTCCAATGAGCAGTTCTTC
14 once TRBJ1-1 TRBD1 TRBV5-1 CASSLGDSDTEAFF TGCGCCAGCAGCCTAGGGGACAGCGACACTGAAGCTTTCTTT
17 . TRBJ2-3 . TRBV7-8 CASSPSGGSVKTDTQYF TGTGCCAGCAGCCCCAGTGGAGGGTCTGTCAAGACAGATACGCAGTATTTT